This T cell receptor (beta chain) was captured by sequencing in a study of cytomegalovirus exposure and HLA in healthy donors. The PCR had 60 Vbeta and 13 Jbeta primers. Using immunoSEQ multiplex PCR, the repertoire was profiled, and TCRdb retains in-frame clones only, with some absent. The data contain fewer than 250,000 clones, roughly 85% of them singletons. After removal of 8 bases from V and 1 base from J, the junction contained 4 bases not matched to a gene. CDR3 length: 14 amino acids. V gene TRBV23-1 combines with J gene TRBJ2-3; 9 bases agree with TRBD1. TRBV23-1 is an open reading frame whose function is uncertain. Sequencing was done on a sample of PBMCs. The source is a male donor in good health and CMV-seronegative. CDR3 nucleotide sequence: TGCGCCAGCCTACAGGGGGCTGGCACAGATACGCAGTATTTT. Protein: CASLQGAGTDTQYF.